Included here is one TCR beta chain sequence, with context. Its antigen is not identified. The data are from a study of OX40 agonist ivuxolimab in advanced cancers. Study at large: Prior anti-PD-1, anti-PD-L1 or anti-CTLA-4 therapy was allowed; around 43% had some. Study-wide points: At 0.1 to 3.0 mg/kg, clonal expansion of CD4+ and CD8+ blood T cells had occurred by week 6. It was also the case that some nonresponders had low normalized T-cell clonal expansion.

The CDR3 length is 13 residues. Germline CDR1 and CDR2: LGHNA and YSLEER. The V end lost 4 bases, the J end lost 0 bases, and 6 bases lay between the germline ends. The repertoire was sequenced with immunoSEQ multiplex PCR; TCRdb's copy has only in-frame clones and lacks some. The repertoire includes about 14,000 clones, about three quarters of them detected once, and approximately 17% sits in the top ten. The sequence was collected from an adult with an advanced solid tumor such as melanoma, head and neck, liver or kidney cancer. The gene calls are TRBV4-3 and TRBJ1-1, with D hard to call. The sample was CD4+ or CD8+ T cells sorted from blood, taken in a trial of the OX40 agonist ivuxolimab. CDR3 amino acids: CASSRSLNTEAFF. CDR3 in DNA: TGCGCCAGCAGCCGCAGTCTGAACACTGAAGCTTTCTTT.